This TCR beta chain was captured in a study of tumor-infiltrating lymphocytes in oesophageal squamous cell carcinoma. TCRdb re-called the PCR reads through MiXCR, storing one row per CDR3 protein. The sample carries under 20,000 distinct CDR3 sequences, approximately 50% recorded once. Germline V gives CDR1 KGHDR, CDR2 SFDVKD. CDR3 length: 14 residues. J is TRBJ2-5 and V is TRBV24-1; D not certain. The end of the DNA is better explained by TRBJ2-1, so the J call may be wrong. This clonotype was sampled from a male donor with esophageal squamous cell carcinoma. Sequencing was done on a sample of esophageal tumor tissue. CDR3: CATSDHTRTNEQFF. CDR3 DNA: TGTGCCACCAGTGACCATACAAGAACCAACGAGCAGTTCTTC.